This is a list of T cell receptor beta chains from one sample in a study of graft-versus-host responses after intestinal transplantation. The antigens of these receptors remain unknown. TCRdb's copy holds only in-frame clones and misses some; the assay was immunoSEQ multiplex PCR. The sample consists of more than 85,000 clones, around 93% of them appearing once. This sample comprised unstimulated CD8+ T cells sorted from spleen or lymph node cells, obtained before intestinal transplant. The receptors stem from a human donor who received an intestinal transplant. Both conserved end residues are part of each CDR3. The order of the fields is clone size, D gene, J gene, V gene, CDR3 protein, CDR3 DNA. The D gene is left open where the match is weak. Only some rows state a clone size, as once, few, many or a class for expanded clones.

.,.,TRBJ2-7,TRBV7-2,CASSDTAYEQYF,TGTGCCAGCAGCGACACTGCCTACGAGCAGTACTTC
.,TRBD1,TRBJ1-1,TRBV10-3,CAVGQGAEAFF,TGTGCCGTCGGACAGGGCGCTGAAGCTTTCTTT
once,.,TRBJ2-3,TRBV9,CASSAGDSYTDTQYF,TGTGCCAGCAGCGCCGGAGACTCGTACACAGATACGCAGTATTTT
.,.,TRBJ2-6,TRBV2,CASSEVRASGANVLTF,TGTGCCAGCAGTGAAGTCAGGGCCTCTGGGGCCAACGTCCTGACTTTC
.,.,TRBJ2-2,TRBV28,CASSLSLSGAGELFF,TGTGCCAGCAGCCTATCCTTATCGGGGGCCGGGGAGCTGTTTTTT
.,.,TRBJ1-1,TRBV7-9,CASSLGPSGTEAFF,TGTGCCAGCAGCTTAGGTCCCAGCGGGACTGAAGCTTTCTTT
.,.,TRBJ2-7,TRBV7-2,CASSLGSSEQYF,TGTGCCAGCAGCTTAGGGTCCTCCGAGCAGTACTTC
few,.,TRBJ1-2,TRBV13,CASSSNYGYTF,TGTGCCAGCAGCTCTAACTATGGCTACACCTTC
.,.,TRBJ2-1,TRBV9,CASSVARGGTYNEQFF,TGTGCCAGCAGCGTAGCGAGGGGGGGCACCTACAATGAGCAGTTCTTC
.,TRBD1,TRBJ1-2,TRBV5-1,CASREFTVRGRSGYTF,TGCGCCAGTCGAGAGTTTACGGTGAGGGGGCGAAGTGGCTACACCTTC
.,.,TRBJ2-7,TRBV19,CASSMDFAYEQYF,TGTGCCAGTAGTATGGACTTTGCCTACGAGCAGTACTTC
.,TRBD1,TRBJ1-2,TRBV9,CASSAQGVRGYTF,TGTGCCAGCAGCGCCCAGGGGGTTAGAGGCTACACCTTC
.,TRBD1,TRBJ2-7,TRBV5-1,CASQGDYEQYF,TGCGCCAGCCAGGGGGACTACGAGCAGTACTTC
.,.,TRBJ1-1,TRBV6-5,CASSYSAGANTEAFF,TGTGCCAGCAGTTACTCGGCAGGGGCGAACACTGAAGCTTTCTTT
.,.,TRBJ2-3,TRBV11-2,CASSNRYSSDTQYF,TGTGCCAGCAGCAACCGATATTCATCTGATACGCAGTATTTT
.,.,TRBJ2-3,TRBV6-4,CASSVVSRDTQYF,TGTGCCAGCAGTGTGGTCTCGAGGGATACGCAGTATTTT
.,.,TRBJ2-7,TRBV4-1,CASSQERREQYF,TGCGCCAGCAGCCAAGAACGACGCGAGCAGTACTTC
.,TRBD1,TRBJ2-7,TRBV4-1,CASSQVETGPYEQYF,TGCGCCAGCAGCCAAGTGGAGACAGGGCCCTACGAGCAGTACTTC
.,TRBD2,TRBJ2-3,TRBV19,CASRPPGLAGGREDTQYF,TGTGCCAGTAGACCTCCGGGACTAGCGGGAGGGCGAGAGGATACGCAGTATTTT
.,.,TRBJ1-2,TRBV14,CASSQDGSGDGYTF,TGTGCCAGCAGCCAAGATGGGTCGGGGGATGGCTACACCTTC
.,.,TRBJ2-7,TRBV28,CASTVGGGSYEQYF,TGTGCCAGCACTGTCGGAGGGGGCTCCTACGAGCAGTACTTC
.,TRBD2,TRBJ2-1,TRBV7-3,CATSLAESFYNEQFF,TGTGCCACCTCACTAGCGGAAAGCTTCTACAATGAGCAGTTCTTC
.,.,TRBJ2-1,TRBV5-8,CASSLGFSSADEQFF,TGTGCCAGCAGCTTGGGTTTTAGTTCGGCGGATGAGCAGTTCTTC
.,.,TRBJ1-2,TRBV7-9,CASSLGLGGYTF,TGTGCCAGCAGCTTAGGTCTCGGGGGCTACACCTTC
few,.,TRBJ1-5,TRBV5-6,CASSFGTASQPQHF,TGTGCCAGCAGCTTTGGGACGGCGAGTCAGCCCCAGCATTTT
.,.,TRBJ2-3,TRBV7-6,CASSQGRATDTQYF,TGTGCCAGCAGCCAAGGAAGAGCCACAGATACGCAGTATTTT
.,.,TRBJ2-7,TRBV29-1,CSVAGDSYEQYF,TGCAGCGTTGCTGGGGACTCCTACGAGCAGTACTTC
.,.,TRBJ2-1,TRBV19,CASSILGRNEQFF,TGTGCCAGTAGCATACTAGGACGCAATGAGCAGTTCTTC
.,.,TRBJ2-3,TRBV15,CATSREVWGSTDTQYF,TGTGCCACCAGCAGAGAAGTTTGGGGTAGCACAGATACGCAGTATTTT
.,.,TRBJ1-2,TRBV30,CAWSYGGDGYTF,TGTGCCTGGAGTTATGGCGGGGATGGCTACACCTTC
.,.,TRBJ1-4,TRBV9,CASSVVKDRREKLFF,TGTGCCAGCAGCGTAGTTAAGGACCGGCGGGAAAAACTGTTTTTT
.,.,TRBJ1-1,TRBV30,CAWSVGTMNTEAFF,TGTGCCTGGAGTGTGGGCACCATGAACACTGAAGCTTTCTTT
.,.,TRBJ2-3,TRBV29-1,CSVAIGPSTDTQYF,TGCAGCGTTGCGATAGGGCCTAGCACAGATACGCAGTATTTT
.,.,TRBJ2-3,TRBV10-1,CASSETWTAKDTQYF,TGCGCCAGCAGTGAGACCTGGACAGCTAAGGATACGCAGTATTTT
few,.,TRBJ2-3,TRBV6-4,CASSEGHLSTDTQYF,TGTGCCAGCAGTGAAGGACACCTTAGCACAGATACGCAGTATTTT
.,.,TRBJ2-3,TRBV4-1,CASSQVPARIEPDTQYF,TGCGCCAGCAGCCAAGTTCCAGCTAGAATTGAACCAGATACGCAGTATTTT
.,TRBD2,TRBJ2-3,TRBV4-1,CASRMREDHTDTQYF,TGCGCCAGCAGGATGCGGGAGGATCACACAGATACGCAGTATTTT
.,.,TRBJ2-5,TRBV6-1,CASSDSQGPKFQETQYF,TGTGCCAGCAGTGACAGTCAGGGACCTAAATTCCAAGAGACCCAGTACTTC
.,.,TRBJ2-7,TRBV19,CASSPGHYEQYF,TGTGCCAGTTCTCCGGGGCACTACGAGCAGTACTTC
once,.,TRBJ2-2,TRBV28,CASSFSHTGELFF,TGTGCCAGCAGTTTCAGCCACACCGGGGAGCTGTTTTTT
.,.,TRBJ2-7,TRBV7-9,CASSLVTQGLDEQYF,TGTGCCAGCAGCTTAGTGACGCAGGGACTTGACGAGCAGTACTTC